This TCR beta chain was recorded in a study of blood T cell repertoires in COVID-19. The overall study: Some COVID-19 samples were acute and others convalescent; all came from the United States, Italy and Spain. Sources were T cells, B-cell-depleted T cells, or PBMCs; the material itself was cDNA or gDNA.

As processed by the authors: Quantification of nucleated cells was approximated via reference gene primer amplification. Some clones are missing from TCRdb's copy, which holds only in-frame ones; the method was immunoSEQ multiplex PCR. The V and J calls and clone size were taken over from that table, and D and trimming were inferred from the DNA. The sample has some 240,000 clones, 75% to 85% seen once. Trimming removed 5 bases at V and 2 bases at J, with 4 bases between. CDR1 and CDR2 from the germline V gene are MNHEY and SVGAGI. The length of the CDR3 is 11 residues. This rearrangement joins TRBV6-5 to TRBJ2-7; D gene unclear. The sequence was obtained from a woman aged 40 to 49 who had recovered from COVID-19. Material: peripheral blood. The DNA of the CDR3 is TGTGCCAGCAGTCAGACCTACGAGCAGTACTTC. This translates into CASSQTYEQYF.